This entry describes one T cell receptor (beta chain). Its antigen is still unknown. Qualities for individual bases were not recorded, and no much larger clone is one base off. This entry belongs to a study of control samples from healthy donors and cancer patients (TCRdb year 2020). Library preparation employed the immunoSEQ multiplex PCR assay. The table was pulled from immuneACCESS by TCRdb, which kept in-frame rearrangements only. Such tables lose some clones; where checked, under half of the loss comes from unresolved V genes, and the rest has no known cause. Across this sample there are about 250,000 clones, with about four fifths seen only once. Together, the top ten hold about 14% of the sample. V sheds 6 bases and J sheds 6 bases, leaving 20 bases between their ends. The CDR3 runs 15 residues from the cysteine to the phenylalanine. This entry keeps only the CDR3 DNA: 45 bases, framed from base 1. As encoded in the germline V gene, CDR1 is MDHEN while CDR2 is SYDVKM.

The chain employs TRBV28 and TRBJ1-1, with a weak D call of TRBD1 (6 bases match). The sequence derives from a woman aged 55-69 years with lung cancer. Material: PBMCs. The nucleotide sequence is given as TGTGCCAGCAGCCTGGGGGGGGGCCAACGGCCTGAAGCTTTCTTT. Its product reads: CASSLGGGQRPEAFF. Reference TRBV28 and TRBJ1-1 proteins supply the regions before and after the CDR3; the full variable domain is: DVKVTQSSRYLVKRTGEKVFLECVQDMDHENMFWYRQDPGLGLRLIYFSYDVKMKEKGDIPEGYSVSREKKERFSLILESASTNQTSMYLCASSLGGGQRPEAFFGQGTRLTVV.